This T cell receptor (beta chain) was sequenced for a study of blood T cells in healthy people across ages. Using a J-beta primer mix together with a sample-barcoded 5' primer, a second PCR was run for roughly 7 to 12 cycles. Through a template-switch adaptor with 12 random nucleotides, each cDNA molecule received a tag. TCRdb processed the 5' RACE reads anew with MiXCR; each CDR3 protein has one entry. This table holds around 870,000 distinct CDR3 sequences, 29% found once. CDR1 is SGHTA, CDR2 FQGNSA, per germline. Trimming took 5 bases from V and 3 from J, leaving 16 bases between them. The CDR3 has 16 amino acids. This clonotype appeared a few times.

The chain carries TRBV7-2 and TRBJ1-4; weak D call: TRBD1 (6 bases). The clonotype was recovered from a woman aged 80 or over in good health. Sequencing input: blood. The CDR3: CASSKRQVGSNEKLFF. The CDR3 DNA reads TGTGCCAGCAGCAAGCGACAGGTGGGATCTAATGAAAAACTGTTTTTT.